The 9 T cell receptor beta chains below were found in one sample sequenced in a study of blood T cell repertoires in COVID-19. Sequenced by immunoSEQ multiplex PCR; TCRdb stores in-frame clones only, minus some. The table includes approximately 270,000 clones, 70% to 90% detected once. The sequenced sample consisted of peripheral blood. The receptors stem from a woman in her seventies with acute or convalescent COVID-19.

The rearrangement joins TRBV5-1 to TRBJ1-1; 7 bases agree with TRBD1. The CDR3 has 14 amino acids. The ends lost 4 bases at V and 4 bases at J; junction bases unmatched: 7. Germline V gene data show CDR1 as SGHRS and CDR2 as YFSETQ. The CDR3 DNA follows: TGCGCCAGCAGCACACAGGGGTGGGCCACTGAAGCTTTCTTT. Its protein is CASSTQGWATEAFF.

With respect to this clone: The same CDR3 can be traced to other DNA sequences in this sample. The rearrangement joins TRBV3-1 (or the pseudogene TRBV3-2) to TRBJ2-2, with a possible D match to TRBD2 (5 bases). Deletions cut 1 base from V and 4 bases from J, with 7 bases between. CDR3 size: 14 residues. Germline CDR1 reads LGHDT; CDR2 reads YNNKEL (reference sequence). CDR3 DNA sequence: TGTGCCAGCAGCCAAGCTGGGAGCACCGGGGAGCTGTTTTTT. Residues: CASSQAGSTGELFF.

The rearrangement joins TRBV30 to TRBJ1-3; TRBD1 might be the D (5 bases). CDR1 is GTSNPN and CDR2 is SVGIG in the germline V gene (reference sequence). V shed 4 bases and J shed 4 bases, with 14 bases lying between them. The CDR3 sequence is 14 residues long. The DNA of the CDR3 is TGTGCCTGGACGGGGGGTAGTTTGGGAAACACCATATATTTT. It codes for CAWTGGSLGNTIYF.

The chain recombines TRBV7-9 with TRBJ2-1, with 10 bases lining up with TRBD2. V lost 8 bases and J lost 6; bases outside the gene matches: 7. The CDR3 is 14 residues long. The germline V gene has CDR1 SEHNR and CDR2 FQNEAQ (reference sequence). The CDR3 here is CASSSGGAGNEQFF. The CDR3 DNA sequence: TGTGCCAGCTCCAGCGGGGGGGCGGGCAATGAGCAGTTCTTC.

The CDR3 loop reads CASSYRGDPGKLFF. The CDR3 nucleotides read TGTGCCAGCAGTTACCGGGGAGACCCCGGAAAACTGTTTTTT. The chain links TRBV6-6 to TRBJ1-4; D unresolved. The CDR3 contains 14 residues. The V gene's germline CDR1 is MNHNY and CDR2 SVGAGI (reference sequence). V was cut by 2 bases and J by 10 bases, with 14 bases left in between.

This chain links TRBV6-1 with TRBJ1-5; 10 nucleotides match TRBD1. CDR3 length: 18 residues. V lost 3 bases and J lost 1; bases outside the gene matches: 9. Germline V CDR1 and CDR2: MNHNS, SASEGT. The CDR3 nucleotides read TGTGCCAGCAGTGACCGGGACAGGGGAGGCGGAAGCAATCAGCCCCAGCATTTT. Its translation: CASSDRDRGGGSNQPQHF.

This clone occurred once. The J gene is TRBJ1-1, the V gene TRBV5-1; D unresolved. The CDR3 runs to 15 residues. Germline loops: CDR1 SGHRS, CDR2 YFSETQ. Between the trimmed V and J ends, which lost 4 bases and 2 bases, there was a span of 15 bases. The CDR3 coding sequence is TGCGCCAGCAGCCCCCCCGGACTTTCTAACACTGAAGCTTTCTTT. Its translation is CASSPPGLSNTEAFF.

The rearrangement links TRBV2 to TRBJ1-2, with 7 bases identical to TRBD1. The germline V gene has CDR1 SNHLY and CDR2 FYNNEI. The V gene end was trimmed by 6 bases and the J gene end by 4 bases; junction bases not matched to a gene: 8. This CDR3 comprises 14 residues. The CDR3 region is CASSLTGQTYGYTF. CDR3 in DNA: TGTGCCAGCAGCCTCACGGGACAGACCTATGGCTACACCTTC.

The rearrangement joins TRBV28 to TRBJ2-7; tentatively, D is TRBD2 (5 bases). CDR3 length equals 12 residues. The germline gives CDR1 MDHEN, CDR2 SYDVKM. Trimming stripped 5 bases from V and 7 bases from J, with 12 bases between. The CDR3 sequence is CASSLTSREQYF. The CDR3 DNA is TGTGCCAGCAGTCTAACTAGTCGGGAGCAGTACTTC.